The subject of this entry is one T cell receptor beta chain. Its antigen is as yet unknown. The sample belongs to a study of T cell responses to AZD1222 COVID-19 vaccine. The assay was immunoSEQ multiplex PCR, and TCRdb's table has in-frame clones only and misses some. The table includes over 200,000 clones, around 94% detected once. Germline V gene lookup returns CDR1 KGHSH and CDR2 LQKENI. The CDR3 contains 14 residues. The V segment lost 6 bases and the J segment 1 base; nucleotides outside the gene matches: 5. Study results and caveats: Females outnumbered males among donors, who were mostly white British; clonal diversity was possibly underestimated. Baseline testing showed seropositivity in only a handful of AZD1222 recipients. Across the whole spike, CD4 TCRs peaked at regions 160-218 and 743-854.

The source was peripheral blood, collected 28 days after the second dose of the MenACWY control vaccine. The chain employs TRBV18 and TRBJ1-1; 7 positions agree with TRBD1. The clonotype originates from an adult who received the MenACWY meningococcal vaccine as a control. The CDR3 is CASSLRGENTEAFF. The CDR3 DNA is TGTGCCAGCTCGCTCAGGGGGGAGAACACTGAAGCTTTCTTT.